Each of the 29 T cell receptor beta chains below was sequenced from the same sample in a study of blood T cell repertoires in COVID-19. Only in-frame clones appear in the TCRdb table, and some are missing; sequencing was by immunoSEQ multiplex PCR. Among over 350,000 clones, around 89% were seen once, and the ten largest hold about 4.3%. The material sequenced was peripheral blood. All receptors derive from a woman in her twenties or thirties with acute or convalescent COVID-19.

V gene TRBV7-9 combines with J gene TRBJ2-2; 7 nucleotides line up with TRBD2. The CDR3 is 17 amino acids. Germline loops: CDR1 SEHNR, CDR2 FQNEAQ (reference sequence). J lost 7 bases, V lost 5 bases, and 16 bases had no gene match. The CDR3 coding sequence is TGTGCCAGCAGCGAAGGCCCCGGGAGGCTTGGGATCGGGGAGCTGTTTTTT. Its protein product is CASSEGPGRLGIGELFF.

This sequence joins TRBV3-1 (or the pseudogene TRBV3-2) and TRBJ1-1; the D gene is possibly TRBD1 (5 bases). Germline-derived CDR1 and CDR2 are LGHDT and YNNKEL (reference sequence). V was cut by 5 bases and J by 10 bases, with 20 bases left in between. The CDR3 consists of 14 residues. The CDR3 DNA reads TGTGCCAGCAGCTTCCGGGACTTTACTGGGGCAGCTTTCTTT. Protein: CASSFRDFTGAAFF.

This chain links TRBV5-1 with TRBJ2-7; TRBD1 agrees at 10 bases. Germline CDR1 and CDR2: SGHRS and YFSETQ. The V segment lost 4 bases and the J segment 7 bases; nucleotides outside the gene matches: 23. The CDR3 length is 19 residues. The CDR3 sequence: CASSAPGQGSLSLFREQYF. The CDR3 nucleotides are TGCGCCAGCAGCGCACCGGGACAGGGGTCCCTTTCACTCTTTCGAGAGCAGTACTTC.

The chain combines TRBV5-1 with TRBJ2-5, with TRBD2 matching over 11 bases. This CDR3 comprises 14 residues. Unmatched junction bases numbered 4, after V lost 4 bases and J lost 5 bases. Germline V gives CDR1 SGHRS, CDR2 YFSETQ. This CDR3 reads CASSLSGGAETQYF. In nucleotides, the CDR3 is TGCGCCAGCAGCCTTAGCGGGGGGGCCGAGACCCAGTACTTC.

The V call is TRBV6-5, the J call TRBJ2-5, with 11 nucleotides matching TRBD2. CDR3 length: 15 amino acids. Germline loops: CDR1 MNHEY, CDR2 SVGAGI. Trimming removed 7 bases from V and 4 bases from J; junction bases left unmatched: 8. CDR3: CASTASGGYGETQYF. The CDR3 coding sequence is TGTGCCAGCACGGCTAGCGGGGGGTATGGAGAGACCCAGTACTTC.

The chain uses TRBV12-5 and TRBJ1-3; TRBD1 matches at 7 bases. The germline V gene encodes CDR1 LGHNT and CDR2 FRNRAP. The length of the CDR3 is 19 residues. Trimming took 3 bases from V and 0 from J; bases not matched to a gene: 14. CDR3 loop: CASGFTTERGDSSGNTIYF. The CDR3 bases are TGTGCTAGTGGTTTCACCACCGAGAGGGGGGACAGCTCTGGAAACACCATATATTTT.

The chain employs TRBV11-2 and TRBJ1-4, with no clear D. This CDR3 has 16 residues. Trimming removed 5 bases from V and 8 bases from J, with 21 bases in between. Germline V gene lookup returns CDR1 SGHAT and CDR2 FQNNGV. The CDR3 DNA sequence: TGTGCCAGCAGCGAAGATATCGTCAGTCCGCGGGAAAAACTGTTTTTT. It yields the protein CASSEDIVSPREKLFF.

In nucleotides, the CDR3 is TGTGCCAGCAGTTACTCCAGCGGGGGGTACAATGAGCAGTTCTTC. Its protein is CASSYSSGGYNEQFF. The chain has TRBV6-5 and TRBJ2-1; 9 positions agree with TRBD2. Germline V gene sequence: CDR1 MNHEY, CDR2 SVGAGI. CDR3 length: 15 amino acids. V lost 0 bases to trimming and J lost 4 bases; unmatched junction nucleotides: 1.

This chain joins TRBV14 and TRBJ2-7, with 8 bases matching TRBD1. The CDR3 is 14 amino acids. Germline V gene lookup returns CDR1 SGHDN and CDR2 FVKESK. V trimming: 1 base; J trimming: 5 bases; junction bases outside the gene matches: 4. In DNA form, the CDR3 reads TGTGCCAGCAGCCAAGGGACAGGGCCAAACGAGCAGTACTTC. It specifies CASSQGTGPNEQYF.

This clone appeared once. The same CDR3 is also encoded by other DNA sequences in this sample. The rearrangement links TRBV6-5 to TRBJ2-7; 11 positions match TRBD1. The CDR3 is made up of 15 amino acids. Per germline, CDR1 MNHEY and CDR2 SVGAGI. J was trimmed by 3 bases and V by 0 bases; bases with no gene match: 1. The CDR3 reads CASSYSGTGGYEQYF. In nucleotides, the CDR3 is TGTGCCAGCAGTTACTCTGGGACAGGGGGCTACGAGCAGTACTTC.

This chain uses TRBV2 with TRBJ2-1; D might be TRBD1 (6 bases). CDR3 size: 15 residues. The V end lost 9 bases, the J end lost 7 bases, and 22 bases lay between the germline ends. Germline-derived CDR1 and CDR2 are SNHLY and FYNNEI. The CDR3 DNA is TGTGCCAGTGAGGGGACACCAAATGGAAGAAATGAGCAGTTCTTC. Protein sequence: CASEGTPNGRNEQFF. The full variable domain, its missing parts supplied by reference TRBV2 and TRBJ2-1, is EPEVTQTPSHQVTQMGQEVILRCVPISNHLYFYWYRQILGQKVEFLVSFYNNEISEKSEIFDDQFSVERPDGSNFTLKIRSTKLEDSAMYFCASEGTPNGRNEQFFGPGTRLTVL.

The V and J genes are TRBV14 and TRBJ2-1, with D tentatively TRBD2 (7 bases). CDR1 SGHDN and CDR2 FVKESK come from the germline V gene. V lost 0 bases, J lost 8 bases, and 17 bases lay in between. The CDR3 loop spans 16 amino acids. CDR3 loop: CASSQEVRGRLDEQFF. CDR3 nucleotide sequence: TGTGCCAGCAGCCAAGAGGTGCGGGGGCGGTTAGATGAGCAGTTCTTC.

This clone showed up many times. The chain has TRBV30 and TRBJ1-3; D is undetermined. This CDR3 region has 14 residues. Germline values: CDR1 GTSNPN, CDR2 SVGIG (reference sequence). Trimming pared 7 bases from V and 0 bases from J, leaving 13 bases between. This CDR3 is CASRRLYSGNTIYF. CDR3 DNA sequence: TGTGCCTCGAGGAGGCTTTACTCTGGAAACACCATATATTTT.

The chain combines TRBV5-5 with TRBJ1-2; D may be TRBD1 (5 bases). This CDR3 has 12 amino acids. Germline CDR1 reads SGHKS; CDR2 reads YYEKEE (reference sequence). Trimming took 6 bases from V and 5 from J, leaving 11 bases between them. CDR3: CASNRRIYGYTF. The CDR3 DNA sequence: TGTGCCAGCAACAGGAGAATTTATGGCTACACCTTC.

In DNA form, the CDR3 reads TGTGCCAGCAGCTTAGTGCCGTCTAGCGGGGGCGGCACAGATACGCAGTATTTT. Translated: CASSLVPSSGGGTDTQYF. The gene calls are TRBV7-2 and TRBJ2-3; 10 bases are a match to TRBD2. Trimming at V came to 1 base and at J to 1 base, leaving 8 bases not matched to a gene. This CDR3 has 18 amino acids. Germline V lookup: CDR1 SGHTA, CDR2 FQGNSA.

This clone was picked up a small number of times. The chain is built from TRBV7-9 and TRBJ1-2, with TRBD1 matching 8 bases. Trimming took 1 base from V and 2 from J; bases not matched to a gene: 6. The CDR3 covers 16 residues. Germline CDR1 is SEHNR and CDR2 is FQNEAQ (reference sequence). Here the CDR3 reads CASSLGTRQGNYGYTF. In nucleotides, the CDR3 is TGTGCCAGCAGCTTAGGTACCCGACAGGGGAACTATGGCTACACCTTC. The full variable domain, in which reference TRBV7-9 and TRBJ1-2 provide the parts outside the CDR3, is DTGVSQNPRHKITKRGQNVTFRCDPISEHNRLYWYRQTLGQGPEFLTYFQNEAQLEKSRLLSDRFSAERPKGSFSTLEIQRTEQGDSAMYLCASSLGTRQGNYGYTFGSGTRLTVV.

V gene TRBV5-6 combines with J gene TRBJ1-5, with D hard to call. This CDR3 comprises 15 residues. V was trimmed by 1 base and J by 2 bases, leaving 10 bases between them. Per the germline V gene, CDR1 is SGHDT and CDR2 is YYEEEE. The chain's CDR3 is CASSLRRLGNQPQHF. Here the CDR3 DNA reads TGTGCCAGCAGCTTGAGGAGGCTGGGCAATCAGCCCCAGCATTTT.

Worth noting for this clone: Other DNA sequences in this sample translate to the same CDR3. V usage is TRBV5-4 and J usage is TRBJ2-3; 13 bases line up with TRBD2. Trimming cost V 4 bases and J 1 base; bases outside gene matches: 6. Germline V gene sequence: CDR1 SGHNT, CDR2 YYREEE (reference sequence). The CDR3 has 17 amino acids. The CDR3 DNA sequence: TGTGCCAGCAGCCTCAGACTAGCGGGGGGCGGCACAGATACGCAGTATTTT. Protein sequence: CASSLRLAGGGTDTQYF.

V and J are TRBV25-1 and TRBJ1-4; D may be TRBD1 (6 bases). CDR1 is MGHDK, CDR2 SYGVNS, per germline. The germline V and J ends were trimmed by 4 bases and 8 bases, with 14 bases remaining between them. This CDR3 region has 14 residues. The CDR3 sequence is CASSVAGEGEKLFF. The CDR3 DNA follows: TGTGCCAGCAGTGTGGCAGGGGAAGGGGAAAAACTGTTTTTT. Supplemented by reference TRBV25-1 and TRBJ1-4, the full variable domain reads EADIYQTPRYLVIGTGKKITLECSQTMGHDKMYWYQQDPGMELHLIHYSYGVNSTEKGDLSSESTVSRIRTEHFPLTLESARPSHTSQYLCASSVAGEGEKLFFGSGTQLSVL.

The gene calls are TRBV30 and TRBJ1-5, with a weak D call TRBD1 (6 bases). Trimming took 2 bases from V and 2 from J, leaving 16 bases between them. CDR1 and CDR2 (germline): GTSNPN, SVGIG (reference sequence). The CDR3 spans 16 residues. CDR3 sequence: CAWSPRLAGGNQPQHF. The DNA of the CDR3 is TGTGCCTGGAGTCCCCGTTTAGCAGGGGGCAATCAGCCCCAGCATTTT.

The rearrangement joins TRBV5-1 to TRBJ2-3, with a weak D call TRBD2 (6 bases). The ends were cut back, 2 bases at V and 2 bases at J, with 12 bases in the middle. The CDR3 spans 15 residues. Germline lookup yields CDR1 SGHRS and CDR2 YFSETQ. CDR3 in amino acids: CASSFLGGNTDTQYF. For the CDR3, the DNA is TGCGCCAGCAGCTTCCTCGGGGGAAACACAGATACGCAGTATTTT. Full variable domain (rest looked up from reference TRBV5-1 and TRBJ2-3): KAGVTQTPRYLIKTRGQQVTLSCSPISGHRSVSWYQQTPGQGLQFLFEYFSETQRNKGNFPGRFSGRQFSNSRSEMNVSTLELGDSALYLCASSFLGGNTDTQYFGPGTRLTVL.

V gene TRBV7-3 combines with J gene TRBJ2-2; 7 bases are shared with TRBD2. CDR1 and CDR2 from the germline V gene are SGHTA and FQGTGA. The CDR3 has 15 residues. J was trimmed by 4 bases and V by 5 bases; bases with no gene match: 7. The chain's CDR3 is CASSPRTRGTGELFF. CDR3 bases: TGTGCCAGCAGCCCGCGGACTAGGGGCACCGGGGAGCTGTTTTTT.

The genes are TRBV5-5 and TRBJ2-3; 8 bases map to TRBD2. CDR1 is SGHKS, CDR2 YYEKEE, per germline (reference sequence). V trimming: 6 bases; J trimming: 8 bases; junction bases outside the gene matches: 11. The CDR3 runs 14 residues. CDR3 amino acids: CASTSGPGGGTQYF. The DNA of the CDR3 is TGTGCCAGCACCTCCGGCCCCGGGGGGGGTACGCAGTATTTT.

This clone was seen only once. The chain employs TRBV5-1 and TRBJ2-7, with a weak D call TRBD1 (5 bases). V lost 6 bases and J lost 6, with 16 bases in between. The CDR3 has 13 amino acids. Germline loops: CDR1 SGHRS, CDR2 YFSETQ. Here the CDR3 DNA reads TGCGCCAGCATAGGGCCAGGGTCGCTCGAGCAGTACTTC. Its translation is CASIGPGSLEQYF.

This sequence joins TRBV7-8 and TRBJ1-2; tentative D call: TRBD1 (5 bases). The CDR3 length is 13 residues. The V gene lost 7 bases and the J gene lost 6 bases, with 15 bases spanning the gap. Germline V gives CDR1 SGHVS, CDR2 FQNEAQ. CDR3 residues: CASTEQGVDGYTF. The CDR3 DNA is TGTGCCAGCACCGAGCAAGGGGTGGATGGCTACACCTTC.

V is TRBV18 and J is TRBJ2-6; TRBD1 matches 10 bases. The V gene end was trimmed by 1 base and the J gene end by 2 bases; junction bases not matched to a gene: 5. Germline lookup yields CDR1 KGHSH and CDR2 LQKENI. The length of the CDR3 is 18 residues. The CDR3 loop reads CASSPRDRGSTGANVLTF. CDR3 in DNA: TGTGCCAGCTCACCACGGGACAGGGGTTCAACTGGGGCCAACGTCCTGACTTTC.

This clone was recorded a few times. The V gene is TRBV12-3 or TRBV12-4, the J gene TRBJ2-5; no clear D gene. There are 11 residues in the CDR3. V was shortened by 5 bases and J by 4 bases, with 5 bases between the two germline ends. CDR3 amino acids: CASSPGETQYF. CDR3 sequence (DNA): TGTGCCAGCAGTCCAGGAGAGACCCAGTACTTC.

The J gene is TRBJ2-3, the V gene TRBV4-2; TRBD1 matches 8 bases. The V gene end was trimmed by 2 bases and the J gene end by 4 bases; junction bases not matched to a gene: 2. CDR1 is LGHNA, CDR2 YNFKEQ, per germline. The CDR3 has 14 residues. CDR3 amino acids: CASSQRQGPDTQYF. DNA of the CDR3: TGTGCCAGCAGCCAACGACAGGGGCCAGATACGCAGTATTTT.

The chain is built from TRBV7-3 and TRBJ1-2; 10 bases map to TRBD1. The germline gives CDR1 SGHTA, CDR2 FQGTGA. CDR3 length: 17 amino acids. Trimming took 3 bases from V and 1 from J; bases not matched to a gene: 8. CDR3 sequence: CASSFPLGQGGNYGYTF. The CDR3 nucleotides are TGTGCCAGCAGCTTCCCCCTCGGACAGGGGGGTAACTATGGCTACACCTTC.